The clone carrying this TCR beta chain was recorded only once. The same CDR3 also results from other DNA sequences found in this sample. This CDR3 contains 13 residues. V lost 4 bases, J lost 4 bases, and 11 bases lay in between. Germline CDR1 and CDR2: SGHDT and YYEEEE. Original processing notes: Nucleated cell counts were estimated from reference gene primer amplification. Clones were sequenced by immunoSEQ multiplex PCR, and TCRdb holds only the in-frame ones, with some missing. V and J calls and clone size come straight from that table; D and trimming were deduced from the DNA. The sample shows about 190,000 clones, about 85% of them seen only once. This entry is derived from a study of blood T cell repertoires in COVID-19. The wider study: Acute and convalescent COVID-19 specimens originated in the United States, Italy and Spain. PBMCs, B-cell-depleted T cells, or T cells were the source of the cDNA or gDNA that made up the material.

This sequence joins TRBV5-6 and TRBJ1-2; D is perhaps TRBD1 (5 bases). The receptor was derived from a man in his thirties or forties with acute or convalescent COVID-19. The material sequenced was peripheral blood. As DNA, the CDR3 is TGTGCCAGCAGCGCCGACAGAAGCTATGGCTACACCTTC. Its translation: CASSADRSYGYTF.